The 20 T cell receptor beta chains below were found in one sample sequenced in a study of CD8+CD57+ T cells in acquired aplastic anemia. Genomic DNA templated the TCR beta VDJ and CDR3 profiling. In TCRdb, the reads were re-called with MiXCR into one record per CDR3 protein. The sample contains about 210,000 distinct CDR3 sequences, 34% of which appear only once. The sequencing input was sorted CD4+, CD8+, or CD8+CD57+ T cells (not recorded which) from PBMCs. These receptor sequences come from a human donor in good health, serving as a control.

A single count supports this clonotype. The chain uses TRBV19 and TRBJ1-5; unclear D gene. V lost 11 bases and J lost 1, with 18 bases in between. The CDR3 spans 15 residues. Germline values: CDR1 LNHDA, CDR2 SQIVND (reference sequence). CDR3 amino acids: CASVVVAGSNQPQHF. The DNA for the CDR3 is TGTGCCTCAGTAGTTGTGGCGGGGAGCAATCAGCCCCAGCATTTT.

The table lists this clonotype with many counts. The rearrangement links TRBV5-5 to TRBJ1-2; D not certain. The CDR3 has 15 residues. From germline, CDR1 is SGHKS and CDR2 YYEKEE (reference sequence). V lost 3 bases, J lost 0 bases, and 12 bases lay in between. The CDR3 spells CASSYAGRTNYGYTF. For the CDR3, the DNA is TGTGCCAGCAGCTACGCTGGGCGGACTAACTATGGCTACACCTTC.

The table lists this clonotype with a few counts. A clone one base away is much larger, so this may be a read error. This rearrangement joins TRBV10-1 to TRBJ2-3; 7 nucleotides agree with TRBD1. J lost 6 bases, V lost 6 bases, and 15 bases had no gene match. Per the germline V gene, CDR1 is WNHNN and CDR2 is SYGVQD (reference sequence). The CDR3 has 16 amino acids. CDR3 protein: CASSLGKGAQGDTQYF. DNA for the CDR3: TGCGCCAGCAGCCTGGGAAAGGGGGCTCAAGGGGATACGCAGTATTTT.

This rearrangement joins TRBV7-3 to TRBJ2-3; 7 nucleotides match TRBD2. The V and J ends lost 2 bases and 0 bases, in that order; junction bases with no gene match: 5. Germline V lookup: CDR1 SGHTA, CDR2 FQGTGA. There are 16 residues in the CDR3. CDR3 protein: CASSLLGRPSTDTQYF. Written as DNA, the CDR3 is TGTGCCAGCAGCTTACTCGGGAGGCCGAGCACAGATACGCAGTATTTT.

With respect to this clonotype: A much larger clone differs by one base, so this may be a read error. CDR3 DNA sequence: TGTGCCAATAGTACAAAACTACAGGGGGACTATGGCTACACCTTC. It specifies CANSTKLQGDYGYTF. This rearrangement joins TRBV19 to TRBJ1-2; 8 nucleotides match TRBD1. The CDR3 is 15 amino acids. The germline V gene encodes CDR1 LNHDA and CDR2 SQIVND (reference sequence).

This clonotype was observed a handful of times. Just one base apart from a much larger clone, this may be a read error. The chain combines TRBV7-8 with TRBJ2-3; 8 bases map to TRBD1. The CDR3 totals 16 residues. The germline CDR1 and CDR2 sequences are SGHVS and FQNEAQ. Trimming removed 5 bases from V and 4 bases from J; junction bases left unmatched: 11. The CDR3 DNA reads TGTGCCAGCAGCCTCGACCTAAAGACAGGGGCAGATACGCAGTATTTT. Translating gives CASSLDLKTGADTQYF.

This clonotype has ten or more counts. The chain links TRBV7-8 to TRBJ1-2, with a tentative D call TRBD1 (6 bases). V was cut by 6 bases and J by 2 bases, with 10 bases left in between. Germline V lookup: CDR1 SGHVS, CDR2 FQNEAQ. The CDR3 covers 13 residues. In DNA form, the CDR3 reads TGTGCCAGCAGTTATGACAGGAACTATGGCTACACCTTC. As protein: CASSYDRNYGYTF.

The J gene is TRBJ1-5, the V gene TRBV25-1, with a tentative D call TRBD1 (6 bases). Germline CDR1 MGHDK, CDR2 SYGVNS. CDR3 length equals 14 residues. V was trimmed by 4 bases and J by 1 base, leaving 8 bases between them. In DNA form, the CDR3 reads TGTGCCAGCAGTGGGGGGCAGAGCAATCAGCCCCAGCATTTT. This encodes CASSGGQSNQPQHF.

This chain joins TRBV24-1 and TRBJ2-7; unclear D gene. CDR3 length: 12 residues. Germline V gene data show CDR1 as KGHDR and CDR2 as SFDVKD. Trimming removed 11 bases at V and 6 bases at J, with 16 bases between. The CDR3 spells CASSTYNSEQYF. The CDR3 nucleotides read TGTGCCAGCAGCACCTACAACTCCGAGCAGTACTTC.

This clonotype was detected ten times or more. The genes are TRBV7-2 and TRBJ2-1; D possibly matches TRBD1 or TRBD2 (6 bases each). The CDR3 length is 15 residues. V was cut by 0 bases and J by 10 bases, with 16 bases left in between. Per the germline V gene, CDR1 is SGHTA and CDR2 is FQGNSA. Here the CDR3 DNA reads TGTGCCAGCAGCTTAGCAGTACTAGAGGGGGGAGAGCAGTTCTTC. It yields the protein CASSLAVLEGGEQFF.

This clonotype was counted ten times or more. The rearrangement links TRBV20-1 to TRBJ2-7; D possibly uses TRBD1 or TRBD2 (5 bases each). The germline V gene has CDR1 DFQATT and CDR2 SNEGSKA (reference sequence). This CDR3 has 15 amino acids. V lost 2 bases and J lost 2, with 16 bases in between. CDR3 protein: CSARLTGTGPYEQYF. The DNA for the CDR3 is TGCAGTGCTAGACTCACCGGGACCGGACCCTACGAGCAGTACTTC.

The chain couples TRBV10-3 to TRBJ1-2, with a tentative D call TRBD1 (6 bases). The V and J ends lost 6 bases and 8 bases respectively, with 16 bases between them. Germline CDR1 is ENHRY and CDR2 is SYGVKD. This CDR3 has 13 amino acids. The DNA of the CDR3 is TGTGCCATCAGCGGAACAGGGATTAGCGGCTACACCTTC. It yields the protein CAISGTGISGYTF.

V and J are TRBV2 and TRBJ2-5; 10 positions agree with TRBD1. This CDR3 comprises 12 residues. Germline CDR1 and CDR2: SNHLY and FYNNEI. After removal of 6 bases from V and 11 bases from J, the junction contained 6 bases not matched to a gene. DNA for the CDR3: TGTGCCAGCAGCTTGGGACAGGGGAATCAGTACTTC. Residues: CASSLGQGNQYF.

The CDR3 DNA reads TGTGCCTGGAGTCGCGACTATAACTATGGCTACACCTTC. It encodes CAWSRDYNYGYTF. The chain combines TRBV30 with TRBJ1-2; no clear D gene. The CDR3 is 13 amino acids. Deletions cut 2 bases from V and 1 base from J, with 8 bases between. Germline assignment: CDR1 GTSNPN and CDR2 SVGIG (reference sequence).

This clonotype has only a few counts. The chain is built from TRBV18 and TRBJ2-7, with 7 bases lining up with TRBD2. Germline lookup yields CDR1 KGHSH and CDR2 LQKENI. V lost 0 bases and J lost 0; bases outside the gene matches: 2. The CDR3 contains 15 residues. The CDR3 nucleotides are TGTGCCAGCTCACCACCGAGCGGGGTCTCCTACGAGCAGTACTTC. This gives the protein CASSPPSGVSYEQYF.

This clonotype was observed many times. The V gene is TRBV7-3, the J gene TRBJ2-6; TRBD2 agrees at 8 bases. The CDR3 contains 18 residues. Germline CDR1 is SGHTA and CDR2 is FQGTGA. Unmatched junction bases numbered 9, after V lost 4 bases and J lost 1 base. CDR3 protein: CASSSVAGTVSGANVLTF. The DNA of the CDR3 is TGTGCCAGCAGCTCGGTAGCGGGAACAGTATCTGGGGCCAACGTCCTGACTTTC.

The chain combines TRBV2 with TRBJ2-7; TRBD1 matches 7 bases. Germline values: CDR1 SNHLY, CDR2 FYNNEI. V gave up 9 bases and J gave up 9 bases; unmatched junction bases: 14. The CDR3 is 13 residues long. CDR3 in DNA: TGTGCCAGTTTATGGGGACAGTCCGGGCGGCAGTACTTC. Its protein is CASLWGQSGRQYF.

This clonotype was detected only a few times. This chain uses TRBV19 with TRBJ1-1, with 7 bases matching TRBD1. The junction had 14 bases not matched to a gene; V was cut back by 4 bases and J by 3 bases. Germline V CDR1 and CDR2: LNHDA, SQIVND (reference sequence). The CDR3 is 17 amino acids. The CDR3 DNA reads TGTGCCAGTAGTAAGTTGTTCAAACGAGACAGGGACACTGAAGCTTTCTTT. Encoded protein: CASSKLFKRDRDTEAFF.

A remark on this clonotype: A much larger clone sits a single nucleotide away, making a read error possible. The V and J genes are TRBV10-1 and TRBJ2-7; a weak D match, TRBD1 (6 bases). The CDR3 length is 16 residues. Germline V gene data show CDR1 as WNHNN and CDR2 as SYGVQD (reference sequence). CDR3 in DNA: TGTGCCAGCTGTGAAGCCGGGACAACCCGACCCTACGAGCAGTACTTC. Amino acids: CASCEAGTTRPYEQYF.

The CDR3 sequence: CASRYDRGSHNEQFF. The CDR3 nucleotides are TGTGCCAGCAGATATGACAGGGGGTCCCACAATGAGCAGTTCTTC. The genes are TRBV7-9 and TRBJ2-1; 9 nucleotides match TRBD1. Germline trimming cut 6 bases from V and 5 bases from J; bases unmatched to any gene: 8. This CDR3 has 15 residues. Germline V gives CDR1 SEHNR, CDR2 FQNEAQ (reference sequence).